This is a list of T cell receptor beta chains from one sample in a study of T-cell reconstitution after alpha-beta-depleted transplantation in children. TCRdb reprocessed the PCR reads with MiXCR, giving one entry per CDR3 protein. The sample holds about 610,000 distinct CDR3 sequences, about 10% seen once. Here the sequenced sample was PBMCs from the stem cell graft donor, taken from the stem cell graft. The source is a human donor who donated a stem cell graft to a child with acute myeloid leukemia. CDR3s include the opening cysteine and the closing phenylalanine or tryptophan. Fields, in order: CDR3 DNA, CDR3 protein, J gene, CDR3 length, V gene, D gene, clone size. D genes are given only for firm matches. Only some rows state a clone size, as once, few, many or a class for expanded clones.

TGTGCCAGCAGTGAGACAGGGGGCGGCTACGAGCAGTACTTC | CASSETGGGYEQYF | TRBJ2-7 | 14 | TRBV6-1 | TRBD1 | few
TGTGCCAGCAGCTTGGTTAATAATGAGCAGTTCTTC | CASSLVNNEQFF | TRBJ2-1 | 12 | TRBV5-4 | . | many
TGTGCCAGCAGTCCTATTACTAGCGTCTACGAGCAGTACTTC | CASSPITSVYEQYF | TRBJ2-7 | 14 | TRBV28 | TRBD2 | many
TGTGCCAGCAGCCAAGACCCAGCGACGAATGAGCAGTTCTTC | CASSQDPATNEQFF | TRBJ2-1 | 14 | TRBV3-1 | . | few
TGTGCCAGCAGTGCTGGGGAGCAATCCTACAATGAGCAGTTCTTC | CASSAGEQSYNEQFF | TRBJ2-1 | 15 | TRBV6-4 | . | few
TGTGCCAGCAGACCGACAGGGGCCAATGAGCAGTTCTTC | CASRPTGANEQFF | TRBJ2-1 | 13 | TRBV6-6 | TRBD1 | .
TGTGCCAGCACCACCGCGGCAGGTGAGCAGTTCTTC | CASTTAAGEQFF | TRBJ2-1 | 12 | TRBV28 | . | many
TGTGCCAGCAGCCCTTCTCAGGGTAACTACGAGCAGTACTTC | CASSPSQGNYEQYF | TRBJ2-7 | 14 | TRBV7-9 | . | many
TGTGCCAGCGGACCCCGGGACTATGGCACCGGGGAGCTGTTTTTT | CASGPRDYGTGELFF | TRBJ2-2 | 15 | TRBV28 | TRBD2 | .
TGTGCCTGGAGTTGGCAACCGAACACTGAAGCTTTCTTT | CAWSWQPNTEAFF | TRBJ1-1 | 13 | TRBV30 | . | .
TGTGCCAGCAGTTTAAGGGGAGCGACAGGGAAGGGAAACATTCAGTACTTC | CASSLRGATGKGNIQYF | TRBJ2-4 | 17 | TRBV28 | TRBD1 | few
TGTGCCATCAGTGGCATCAGTTCTGAAGCTTTCTTT | CAISGISSEAFF | TRBJ1-1 | 12 | TRBV10-3 | . | many
TGTGCCAGCAGTGAATTTGGACTAGGAGGCGAGCAGTACTTC | CASSEFGLGGEQYF | TRBJ2-7 | 14 | TRBV25-1 | TRBD2 | .
TGTGCCAGCAGCTTAACCATCGGGAGCGGGTTCGCGGGCTTCCAAGAGACCCAGTACTTC | CASSLTIGSGFAGFQETQYF | TRBJ2-5 | 20 | TRBV7-6 | . | .
TGCAGTGCTAGACTAGCCCTCTCCAATGAGCAGTTCTTC | CSARLALSNEQFF | TRBJ2-1 | 13 | TRBV20-1 | . | many
TGCAGTGCCAGTGGCGGGGACGATTACGAGCAGTTCTTC | CSASGGDDYEQFF | TRBJ2-1 | 13 | TRBV20-1 | . | few
TGTGCCACCAGCAGTGACTATCTTACAGGGACTAGCGGGAGTCAACCCTACAATGAGCAGTTCTTC | CATSSDYLTGTSGSQPYNEQFF | TRBJ2-1 | 22 | TRBV15 | TRBD2 | many
TGTGCCAGCAGCTACCGGACTCTAGCCTACGAGCAGTACTTC | CASSYRTLAYEQYF | TRBJ2-7 | 14 | TRBV6-5 | . | .
TGTGCCACCAGAGGGTCTAGCGGGTCCTACGAGCAGTACTTC | CATRGSSGSYEQYF | TRBJ2-7 | 14 | TRBV6-2/TRBV6-3 | TRBD2 | .
TGCAGCGTTGGGCACAGGGGGTACCTTAGCAATCAGCCCCAGCATTTT | CSVGHRGYLSNQPQHF | TRBJ1-5 | 16 | TRBV29-1 | TRBD1 | few
TGCAGCGGTATGGACAGGGCGAACACTGAAGCTTTCTTT | CSGMDRANTEAFF | TRBJ1-1 | 13 | TRBV29-1 | TRBD1 | .
TGTGCCAGCAGCCAAGCGGCGGGAGGCGGGCAGTACTTC | CASSQAAGGGQYF | TRBJ2-7 | 13 | TRBV7-3 | TRBD2 | .
TGTGCCAGCAGCTTAACGCTCTACTCCTACGAGCAGTACTTC | CASSLTLYSYEQYF | TRBJ2-7 | 14 | TRBV7-3 | . | .
TGTGCCAGCAGCCAAGATGACTCGCCTACCAATGAGCAGTTCTTC | CASSQDDSPTNEQFF | TRBJ2-1 | 15 | TRBV3-1 | . | .
TGTGCCAGCTCACCATCTCACCAGACGGATGGCTACACCTTC | CASSPSHQTDGYTF | TRBJ1-2 | 14 | TRBV18 | . | .
TGTGCCAGCAGCGAGGGGGCCCGGAGCCAAGAGACCCAGTACTTC | CASSEGARSQETQYF | TRBJ2-5 | 15 | TRBV9 | TRBD1 | few
TGCAGTGCTAGAAGGAGAGGGCGGACAGAGACCCAGTACTTC | CSARRRGRTETQYF | TRBJ2-5 | 14 | TRBV20-1 | . | .
TGTGCCAGCAGTGAAAGAGGGGGCACTGAAGCTTTCTTT | CASSERGGTEAFF | TRBJ1-1 | 13 | TRBV6-1 | . | few
TGCGCCAGCAGCTTAAGGGGCCAGGGTGCCACTGAAGCTTTCTTT | CASSLRGQGATEAFF | TRBJ1-1 | 15 | TRBV5-1 | . | many
TGTGCCAGCAGCCTACTCCGGACAGCCATGAACACTGAAGCTTTCTTT | CASSLLRTAMNTEAFF | TRBJ1-1 | 16 | TRBV11-2 | . | few
TGTGCCAGCAGCTTCGGGACCCGGGGTACGCAGTATTTT | CASSFGTRGTQYF | TRBJ2-3 | 13 | TRBV11-2 | . | .
TGTGCCAGGTCCGGGACGGGAGATTCACCCCTCCACTTT | CARSGTGDSPLHF | TRBJ1-6 | 13 | TRBV30 | . | few
TGTGCCAGCAGTCCCGCCCCGAGCGGGAGCCGGGGACTATACAATGAGCAGTTCTTC | CASSPAPSGSRGLYNEQFF | TRBJ2-1 | 19 | TRBV28 | TRBD2 | .
TGCAGCGTTGCGGACAGGGAGGGGTTCTTC | CSVADREGFF | TRBJ2-1 | 10 | TRBV29-1 | . | few
TGTGCCAGCAGTTCCCTGACAGGTTTAACCTACAATGAGCAGTTCTTC | CASSSLTGLTYNEQFF | TRBJ2-1 | 16 | TRBV12-3/TRBV12-4 | . | .
TGCAGTGTGGACTCTCACACCTCCTACAATGAGCAGTTCTTC | CSVDSHTSYNEQFF | TRBJ2-1 | 14 | TRBV20-1 | . | many
TGTGCCAGCAGTGAAACGGCTAGCGGGAGTCTGGAGACCCAGTACTTC | CASSETASGSLETQYF | TRBJ2-5 | 16 | TRBV6-1 | TRBD2 | .
TGTGCCAGCAGTCTAACGCCAGGTCACAGGGGACCTTCCTCCTACAATGAGCAGTTCTTC | CASSLTPGHRGPSSYNEQFF | TRBJ2-1 | 20 | TRBV6-2/TRBV6-3 | TRBD1 | many
TGTGCCAGCAATCCTCCTGCGGCGCGCCACAATCAGCCCCAGCATTTT | CASNPPAARHNQPQHF | TRBJ1-5 | 16 | TRBV12-3/TRBV12-4 | . | .
TGCGCCAGCAGTACTAGCGGGAGAATACATGAGCAGTTCTTC | CASSTSGRIHEQFF | TRBJ2-1 | 14 | TRBV5-1 | TRBD2 | .
TGCAGCGTTGCCGGCGGGGGGACCTACGAGCAGTACTTC | CSVAGGGTYEQYF | TRBJ2-7 | 13 | TRBV29-1 | TRBD2 | many
TGTGCCAGCAGTAACGGACTAGTTATAGGCAATGAGCAGTTCTTC | CASSNGLVIGNEQFF | TRBJ2-1 | 15 | TRBV6-5 | TRBD2 | .